Sequencing of this T cell receptor beta chain was carried out in a study of T-cell reconstitution after alpha-beta-depleted transplantation in children. Study-wide findings and caveats: Counts and diversity of T cells one year after transplant came mostly from newly produced T cells.

Per germline, CDR1 MNHEY and CDR2 SVGAGI. The CDR3 consists of 14 residues. V lost 3 bases and J lost 4, with 9 bases in between. A word on this clonotype: Its antigen is still unknown.

Preparation of the TCRbeta library involved a method that used unique molecular identifiers. Via MiXCR, TCRdb re-called the PCR reads, giving one row per CDR3 protein. Of roughly 200,000 distinct CDR3 sequences in the sample, roughly 8.3% were seen once. The clonotype comes from a male patient aged 2-15 years who had a stem cell transplant for acute myeloid leukemia, so the T cells may come from the graft donor. The sample in question was PBMCs, mostly from graft donor cells, obtained 360 days after TCRalphabeta/CD19-depleted stem cell transplant. The chain carries TRBV6-5 and TRBJ2-2, with D perhaps matching TRBD2 (6 bases). CDR3 bases: TGTGCCAGCAGTTATGGAGGGCCCACCGGGGAGCTGTTTTTT. Translation gives CASSYGGPTGELFF.